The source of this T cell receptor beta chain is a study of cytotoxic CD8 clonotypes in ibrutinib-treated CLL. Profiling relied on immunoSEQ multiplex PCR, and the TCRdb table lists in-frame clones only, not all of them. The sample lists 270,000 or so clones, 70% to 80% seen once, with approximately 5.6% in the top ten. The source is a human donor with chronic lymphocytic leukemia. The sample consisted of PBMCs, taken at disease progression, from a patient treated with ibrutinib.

CDR3 sequence reads: CASSIHQGAPNEKLFF. As DNA, the CDR3 is TGTGCCAGTAGTATCCATCAGGGCGCCCCTAATGAAAAACTGTTTTTT. The chain combines TRBV19 with TRBJ1-4, with D tentatively TRBD1 (5 bases). The CDR3 spans 16 residues. V lost 3 bases and J 3 bases, leaving 14 bases between the germline ends. The germline V gene has CDR1 LNHDA and CDR2 SQIVND (reference sequence).